This TCR beta chain was captured by sequencing in a study of control samples from healthy donors and cancer patients. Per germline, CDR1 SGHDT and CDR2 YYEEEE. The CDR3 contains 14 residues. Germline trimming cut 2 bases from V and 1 base from J; bases unmatched to any gene: 1. The method was immunoSEQ multiplex PCR; TCRdb's version includes in-frame clones alone and lacks a portion of them. The data contain roughly 100,000 clones, about 89% of them singletons. Source material: PBMCs. The chain employs TRBV5-6 and TRBJ1-1, with 8 bases identical to TRBD1. The receptor was derived from a man in his sixties with lung cancer. The chain's CDR3 is CASSFTGGNTEAFF. The CDR3 DNA reads as TGTGCCAGCAGCTTTACAGGGGGGAACACTGAAGCTTTCTTT.